These T cell receptor beta chains were read from a single sample in a study of OX40 agonist ivuxolimab in advanced cancers. TCRdb keeps only in-frame clones here, not all; method: immunoSEQ multiplex PCR. The sample holds about 120,000 clones, 80% to 90% seen once. Sequencing used CD4+ or CD8+ T cells sorted from blood, obtained in a trial of the OX40 agonist ivuxolimab. These receptors were taken from an adult with an advanced solid tumor such as melanoma, head and neck, liver or kidney cancer. The CDR3 runs from the conserved cysteine through the conserved F or W. The D gene is left open where the match is weak. Clone sizes are given selectively: once, few, many, or a class where the clone is expanded.

TRBV10-3,TRBD2,-,TRBJ2-1,CAIGPGLGGDEQFF,TGTGCCATCGGCCCGGGACTAGGGGGAGATGAGCAGTTCTTC
TRBV7-2,-,-,TRBJ1-3,CASSLGPGGGNTIYF,TGTGCCAGCAGCTTAGGTCCGGGCGGGGGAAACACCATATATTTT
TRBV4-1,-,few,TRBJ1-5,CASSPQNGQPQHF,TGCGCCAGCAGCCCGCAGAATGGTCAGCCCCAGCATTTT
TRBV10-3,TRBD2,-,TRBJ2-3,CAISVGGDTDTQYF,TGTGCCATCAGTGTTGGGGGGGACACAGATACGCAGTATTTT
TRBV2,TRBD2,-,TRBJ2-3,CASISGTSGARTDTQYF,TGTGCCAGCATTTCCGGGACTAGCGGGGCTCGCACAGATACGCAGTATTTT
TRBV28,-,-,TRBJ1-4,CASSQYNEKLFF,TGTGCCAGCAGTCAGTATAATGAAAAACTGTTTTTT
TRBV6-6,TRBD1,-,TRBJ1-1,CASSGQGGMNTEAFF,TGTGCCAGCAGCGGACAGGGGGGAATGAACACTGAAGCTTTCTTT
TRBV6-6,-,-,TRBJ2-7,CASSNLQGEDREQYF,TGTGCCAGCAGTAACCTCCAGGGGGAGGACCGGGAGCAGTACTTC
TRBV5-1,-,once,TRBJ2-5,CASSWGFGGDAETQYF,TGCGCCAGCAGCTGGGGGTTCGGGGGCGATGCAGAGACCCAGTACTTC
TRBV19,-,once,TRBJ1-1,CASTRQGNMNTEAFF,TGTGCCAGTACGCGGCAAGGCAACATGAACACTGAAGCTTTCTTT
TRBV7-9,-,-,TRBJ2-7,CASSLVWDVSYEQYF,TGTGCCAGCAGCTTAGTGTGGGACGTCTCCTACGAGCAGTACTTC
TRBV9,-,once,TRBJ2-3,CASSVAAADTQYF,TGTGCCAGCAGCGTAGCTGCGGCAGATACGCAGTATTTT
TRBV30,-,once,TRBJ1-6,CAWSPMVNSPLHF,TGTGCCTGGAGTCCCATGGTCAATTCACCCCTCCACTTT
TRBV29-1,TRBD2,-,TRBJ2-5,CSVDGLAGQETQYF,TGCAGCGTGGACGGACTAGCGGGGCAAGAGACCCAGTACTTC
TRBV28,-,-,TRBJ2-1,CASSLSGFNEQFF,TGTGCCAGCAGTTTATCTGGGTTCAATGAGCAGTTCTTC
TRBV7-2,-,once,TRBJ1-2,CASSPPGRFYGYTF,TGTGCCAGCAGCCCCCCTGGCAGATTCTATGGCTACACCTTC
TRBV4-3,-,once,TRBJ1-3,CASSQETYRSGNTIYF,TGCGCCAGCAGCCAAGAGACTTACAGGTCTGGAAACACCATATATTTT
TRBV7-9,-,-,TRBJ1-3,CASSLDVGPSGNTIYF,TGTGCCAGCAGCTTAGACGTGGGGCCCTCTGGAAACACCATATATTTT
TRBV10-1,-,-,TRBJ1-1,CASRKDIMNTEAFF,TGCGCCAGCCGAAAGGACATCATGAACACTGAAGCTTTCTTT
TRBV29-1,TRBD1,once,TRBJ1-2,CSVVGQGGGSYGYTF,TGCAGCGTTGTCGGACAGGGCGGGGGATCCTATGGCTACACCTTC
TRBV7-2,TRBD2,once,TRBJ2-5,CASSREAGKETQYF,TGTGCCAGCAGCCGGGAGGCGGGGAAAGAGACCCAGTACTTC
TRBV29-1,-,once,TRBJ1-2,CSVEGTGSRGYTF,TGCAGCGTTGAGGGTACAGGGTCGAGAGGCTACACCTTC
TRBV28,-,-,TRBJ2-1,CASSSTSPAGRTYNEQFF,TGTGCCAGCAGTTCCACGTCCCCGGCGGGGAGGACTTACAATGAGCAGTTCTTC
TRBV5-8,-,-,TRBJ1-5,CASSLSTGSNQPQHF,TGTGCCAGCAGCTTGAGTACGGGTAGCAATCAGCCCCAGCATTTT
TRBV7-2,-,-,TRBJ2-3,CASSPFRAGTDTQYF,TGTGCCAGCAGCCCTTTTAGGGCGGGAACAGATACGCAGTATTTT
TRBV7-9,-,-,TRBJ2-7,CASGGSPYEQYF,TGTGCCAGCGGGGGATCTCCCTACGAGCAGTACTTC
TRBV19,-,-,TRBJ2-2,CASSTRTVFLGTGELFF,TGTGCCAGTAGTACACGCACAGTTTTCCTTGGCACCGGGGAGCTGTTTTTT
TRBV28,TRBD2,-,TRBJ2-5,CASSPLAGVETQYF,TGTGCCAGCAGTCCTCTAGCGGGGGTTGAGACCCAGTACTTC
TRBV6-1,-,-,TRBJ1-4,CATRLDSYEKLFF,TGTGCCACAAGGTTGGACAGTTATGAAAAACTGTTTTTT
TRBV6-1,-,-,TRBJ2-5,CASSFYRVGETQYF,TGTGCCAGCAGTTTTTACAGGGTGGGAGAGACCCAGTACTTC
TRBV2,TRBD1,-,TRBJ2-5,CASSARQGQETQYF,TGTGCCAGCAGTGCTCGACAGGGCCAAGAGACCCAGTACTTC
TRBV19,-,-,TRBJ1-5,CASSTLGWRGNQPQHF,TGTGCCAGTAGTACTCTTGGCTGGCGGGGCAATCAGCCCCAGCATTTT
TRBV7-9,TRBD1,few,TRBJ2-7,CASSPETGGRYEQYF,TGTGCCAGCAGCCCGGAGACAGGGGGCAGGTACGAGCAGTACTTC
TRBV19,TRBD1,once,TRBJ2-2,CASTTGGKTGELFF,TGTGCCAGTACAACAGGGGGGAAGACCGGGGAGCTGTTTTTT
TRBV5-4,TRBD2,once,TRBJ2-1,CASSLELAGYNEQFF,TGTGCCAGCAGCTTGGAACTAGCGGGCTACAATGAGCAGTTCTTC
TRBV28,-,few,TRBJ2-3,CASTQKGYGTDTQYF,TGTGCCAGCACCCAAAAGGGTTACGGGACAGATACGCAGTATTTT
TRBV7-9,-,once,TRBJ1-2,CASSLVGYGYTF,TGTGCCAGCAGCTTAGTAGGCTATGGCTACACCTTC
TRBV18,TRBD2,once,TRBJ2-1,CASSPPAGGFNEQFF,TGTGCCAGCTCACCACCGGCGGGGGGGTTTAATGAGCAGTTCTTC
TRBV4-1,-,-,TRBJ1-5,CASSQFGGNQPQHF,TGCGCCAGCAGCCAATTTGGGGGCAATCAGCCCCAGCATTTT
TRBV7-2,-,-,TRBJ2-2,CASSLRQGNTGELFF,TGTGCCAGCAGCTTACGCCAGGGTAACACCGGGGAGCTGTTTTTT
TRBV28,-,-,TRBJ1-4,CASGVSGEKLFF,TGTGCCAGTGGGGTGTCTGGGGAAAAACTGTTTTTT
TRBV6-6,-,few,TRBJ2-7,CASSYSGVEQYF,TGTGCCAGCAGTTACTCAGGGGTCGAGCAGTACTTC